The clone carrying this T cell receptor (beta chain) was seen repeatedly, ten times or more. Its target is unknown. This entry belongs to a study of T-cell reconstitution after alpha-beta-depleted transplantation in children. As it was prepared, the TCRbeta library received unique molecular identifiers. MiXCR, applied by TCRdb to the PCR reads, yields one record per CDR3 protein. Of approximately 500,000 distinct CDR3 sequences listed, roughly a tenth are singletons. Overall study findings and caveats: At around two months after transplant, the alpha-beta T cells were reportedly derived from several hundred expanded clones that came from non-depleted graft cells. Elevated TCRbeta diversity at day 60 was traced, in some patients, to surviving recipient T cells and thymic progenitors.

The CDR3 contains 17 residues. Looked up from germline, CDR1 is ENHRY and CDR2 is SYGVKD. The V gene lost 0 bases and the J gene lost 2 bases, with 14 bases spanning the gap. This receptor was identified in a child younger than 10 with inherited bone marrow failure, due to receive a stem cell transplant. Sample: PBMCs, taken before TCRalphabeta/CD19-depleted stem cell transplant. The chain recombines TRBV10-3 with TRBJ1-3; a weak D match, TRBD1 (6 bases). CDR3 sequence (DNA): TGTGCCATCAGTGAGTCCCCCTCAGAGGGGGCTGGAAACACCATATATTTT. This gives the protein CAISESPSEGAGNTIYF.